A selection of T cell receptor beta chains follows, all from one sample in a study of cytomegalovirus exposure and HLA in healthy donors. The repertoire was sequenced with immunoSEQ multiplex PCR; TCRdb's copy has only in-frame clones and lacks some. The sample includes 110,000 or so clones, approximately 80% seen only once; the top ten take about 2.7%. The sample taken for sequencing was PBMCs. Source of these receptors: a woman in her late teens or twenties in good health and CMV-seronegative. The CDR3 runs from the conserved cysteine through the conserved F or W. A D gene is named only where the DNA matches it firmly. For some rows the clone size is stated as once, few or many, or as a class when expanded; others skip it.

d_call,clone_size,v_call,j_call,cdr3_nt,cdr3_aa
TRBD1,-,TRBV5-1,TRBJ1-2,TGCGCCAGCAGAGAACAGGGGAATGGCTACACCTTC,CASREQGNGYTF
TRBD1,-,TRBV27,TRBJ2-3,TGTGCCAGCTCCCACTCCGGGACAGCCGCTTACACAGATACGCAGTATTTT,CASSHSGTAAYTDTQYF
-,-,TRBV5-4,TRBJ2-7,TGTGCCAGCAGTACTCCGGTTTCCTACGAGCAGTACTTC,CASSTPVSYEQYF
TRBD2,-,TRBV19,TRBJ2-1,TGTGCCAGTAGTTTCGGGACTAGCGGGAGAAATGAGCAGTTCTTC,CASSFGTSGRNEQFF
-,-,TRBV19,TRBJ2-4,TGTGCCAGTAGTATAAAATCCGTAGCCAAAAACATTCAGTACTTC,CASSIKSVAKNIQYF
TRBD2,-,TRBV7-2,TRBJ2-7,TGTGCCAGCAGCTCCTCCGGGACTAACTACGAGCAGTACTTC,CASSSSGTNYEQYF
-,-,TRBV27,TRBJ1-1,TGTGCCAGCAGTTATGTACGGGGATCAGCTGAAGCTTTCTTT,CASSYVRGSAEAFF
-,-,TRBV28,TRBJ2-7,TGTGCCAGCAGTTCACTGGGACTCTACGAGCAGTACTTC,CASSSLGLYEQYF
-,-,TRBV7-2,TRBJ2-1,TGTGCCAGCAGCTTAGGGTCGAGGACTGTAAATGAGCAGTTCTTC,CASSLGSRTVNEQFF
-,-,TRBV28,TRBJ1-2,TGTGCCAGCAGTTTGGGGGGGAACTATGGCTACACCTTC,CASSLGGNYGYTF
-,-,TRBV4-1,TRBJ2-1,TGCGCCAGCAGGTTTCTAAATGAGCAGTTCTTC,CASRFLNEQFF
-,-,TRBV27,TRBJ2-2,TGTGCCAGCAGTACAAACACCGGGGAGCTGTTTTTT,CASSTNTGELFF
-,-,TRBV7-2,TRBJ1-2,TGTGCCAGCAGCTACGTAAGCGACTATGGCTACACCTTC,CASSYVSDYGYTF
TRBD1,-,TRBV6-1,TRBJ2-2,TGTGCCAGCAGTGAAGGGACAGGGGACACCGGGGAGCTGTTTTTT,CASSEGTGDTGELFF
-,-,TRBV10-2,TRBJ1-5,TGCGCCAGCAGTTTGGGGCCGGGTCAGCCCCAGCATTTT,CASSLGPGQPQHF
-,-,TRBV28,TRBJ1-1,TGTGCCAGCAGTCCCGCAGTGAACACTGAAGCTTTCTTT,CASSPAVNTEAFF
-,once,TRBV29-1,TRBJ1-2,TGCAGCGTTGAAGACCAAGGACCGGGACTATCGTATGGCTACACCTTC,CSVEDQGPGLSYGYTF
-,-,TRBV6-1,TRBJ1-3,TGTGCCAGCAGTGATAATCCCGGAAACACCATATATTTT,CASSDNPGNTIYF
-,-,TRBV16,TRBJ1-1,TGTGCCAGCAGCCCTCCACAGGGTCGGAACACTGAAGCTTTCTTT,CASSPPQGRNTEAFF
-,-,TRBV4-1,TRBJ1-5,TGCGCCAGCAGCCTCAATGTAGGAGCGAATCAGCCCCAGCATTTT,CASSLNVGANQPQHF
TRBD2,-,TRBV7-2,TRBJ2-1,TGTGCCAGCAGCTCCTTAACTAGCGCCGATGAGCAGTTCTTC,CASSSLTSADEQFF
-,-,TRBV19,TRBJ1-2,TGTGCCAGTAGCGTGGGACTTAACTATGGCTACACCTTC,CASSVGLNYGYTF
TRBD2,few,TRBV6-4,TRBJ2-3,TGTGCCAGCAGTGACAGCGGGGGGAGCACAGATACGCAGTATTTT,CASSDSGGSTDTQYF
-,-,TRBV28,TRBJ1-4,TGTGCCAGCAGTTTATACTGGCCCGGGTATGGAACTAATGAAAAACTGTTTTTT,CASSLYWPGYGTNEKLFF
TRBD1,-,TRBV27,TRBJ1-4,TGTGCCAGCAGTTCGGGAGGGGGCTTGGGAGGACTGTTTTTT,CASSSGGGLGGLFF
TRBD1,-,TRBV29-1,TRBJ1-4,TGCAGCGCCGGACAGGGAGAGGAGGAAAAACTGTTTTTT,CSAGQGEEEKLFF
-,few,TRBV10-3,TRBJ1-1,TGTGCCCCAGGCCGGGAAGCTTTCTTT,CAPGREAFF
-,-,TRBV14,TRBJ1-2,TGTGCCAGCAGCCCCCTGACAGTCCTCCGGGGCTACACCTTC,CASSPLTVLRGYTF
-,-,TRBV27,TRBJ1-2,TGTGCCAGCAGCCCATTTACTGGGACAACTTATGGCTACACCTTC,CASSPFTGTTYGYTF
TRBD1,-,TRBV12-5,TRBJ2-3,TGTGCTAGTGGTTCCTCCGGGACAGCTAACACAGATACGCAGTATTTT,CASGSSGTANTDTQYF
-,few,TRBV2,TRBJ1-3,TGTGCCAGCAGTGAATGGGGGGGGGCATCTGGAAACACCATATATTTT,CASSEWGGASGNTIYF
-,-,TRBV11-2,TRBJ2-2,TGTGCCAGCAGCCCCGGGTTTACCGGGGAGCTGTTTTTT,CASSPGFTGELFF
-,-,TRBV21-1,TRBJ1-1,TGTGCCAGCAGCAAAGCGTCGGGACAGGGGACCCCCATAGGCACTGAAGCTTTCTTT,CASSKASGQGTPIGTEAFF
TRBD2,-,TRBV5-1,TRBJ2-1,TGCGCCAGCAGTCCTACTAGCGGGAGCCCACTTAACAATGAGCAGTTCTTC,CASSPTSGSPLNNEQFF
-,few,TRBV2,TRBJ1-1,TGTGCCAGCCAAGCGACTGCGCCAATGACTGAAGCTTTCTTT,CASQATAPMTEAFF
-,-,TRBV6-1,TRBJ1-5,TGTGCCAGCTGGCTGCGGGGAGGAGACAATCAGCCCCAGCATTTT,CASWLRGGDNQPQHF
-,-,TRBV30,TRBJ1-5,TGTGCCTGGAGTGGAACTACCGCCCTTCAGCCCCAGCATTTT,CAWSGTTALQPQHF
-,-,TRBV7-9,TRBJ2-1,TGTGCCAGCAGCTTACCGTCCAATGAGCAGTTCTTC,CASSLPSNEQFF
-,-,TRBV6-5,TRBJ1-5,TGTGCCAGCAGTTCGGGGACATTGAGCAATCAGCCCCAGCATTTT,CASSSGTLSNQPQHF
-,once,TRBV2,TRBJ2-1,TGTGCCAGCAGTGGGACCGGGGTCTACAATGAGCAGTTCTTC,CASSGTGVYNEQFF
-,-,TRBV7-6,TRBJ2-1,TGTGCCAGCAGCTTCCGGAGCTCGTGGTATGAGCAGTTCTTC,CASSFRSSWYEQFF
-,once,TRBV28,TRBJ1-5,TGTGCCAGCAGGGGGACGGGGGAGTACCAGCCCCAGCATTTT,CASRGTGEYQPQHF
TRBD1,once,TRBV15,TRBJ2-4,TGTGCCACCAGCAGGCCCGGGACCCGAGACAGGGGTAACATTCAGTACTTC,CATSRPGTRDRGNIQYF
-,-,TRBV7-2,TRBJ1-2,TGTGCCAGCAGCTTAGTAGGACAAACCTCCGCCTATGGCTACACCTTC,CASSLVGQTSAYGYTF
TRBD1,-,TRBV18,TRBJ1-1,TGTGCCAGCTCACTCCTAGACAGGGGTGGGAACACTGAAGCTTTCTTT,CASSLLDRGGNTEAFF
TRBD1,-,TRBV2,TRBJ1-2,TGTGCCAGCAGTGAGAGACAGGGGGAGCGTGGCTACACCTTC,CASSERQGERGYTF
TRBD2,few,TRBV28,TRBJ2-3,TGTGCCAGCAGTTTTTCCGGGAGGGCAGATACGCAGTATTTT,CASSFSGRADTQYF
TRBD2,-,TRBV11-2,TRBJ2-2,TGTGCCAGCAGCGAAACGGGGGGTATGACCGGGGAGCTGTTTTTT,CASSETGGMTGELFF
-,few,TRBV2,TRBJ2-1,TGTGCCAGCAGCGATGGGAGCCCCAATGAGCAGTTCTTC,CASSDGSPNEQFF
-,few,TRBV6-1,TRBJ1-3,TGTGCCAGCAGTGAAGCGTTGGGGGGCTCTGGAAACACCATATATTTT,CASSEALGGSGNTIYF
-,-,TRBV27,TRBJ2-5,TGTGCCAGCAGCACTCCAACCCAAGAGACCCAGTACTTC,CASSTPTQETQYF
-,-,TRBV27,TRBJ1-4,TGTGCCAGCAGTTTCCCCCGGACTGAGAATGAAAAACTGTTTTTT,CASSFPRTENEKLFF
-,-,TRBV27,TRBJ1-1,TGTGCCAGCAGTTTAGATTGGGCAGGGAGGGACACTGAAGCTTTCTTT,CASSLDWAGRDTEAFF
-,-,TRBV9,TRBJ2-2,TGTGCCAGCAGCGTAGCTGCAGGGGAGAACACCGGGGAGCTGTTTTTT,CASSVAAGENTGELFF